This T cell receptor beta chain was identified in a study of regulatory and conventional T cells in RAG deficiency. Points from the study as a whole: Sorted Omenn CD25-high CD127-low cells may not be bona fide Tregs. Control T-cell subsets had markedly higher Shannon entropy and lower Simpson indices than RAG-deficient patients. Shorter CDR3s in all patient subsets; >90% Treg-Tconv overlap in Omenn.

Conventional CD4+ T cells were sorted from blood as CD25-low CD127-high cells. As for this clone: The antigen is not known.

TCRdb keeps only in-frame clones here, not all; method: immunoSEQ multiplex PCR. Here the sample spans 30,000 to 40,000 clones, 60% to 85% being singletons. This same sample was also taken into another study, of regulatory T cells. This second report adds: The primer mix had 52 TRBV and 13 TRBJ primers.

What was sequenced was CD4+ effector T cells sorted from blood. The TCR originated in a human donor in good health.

CDR3 protein: CAGRESGYGYTF. The CDR3 DNA reads TGTGCCGGCCGAGAATCGGGGTATGGCTACACCTTC. The chain combines TRBV6-1 with TRBJ1-2; D is undetermined. Germline assignment: CDR1 MNHNS and CDR2 SASEGT. This CDR3 is 12 amino acids long. V lost 11 bases, J lost 5 bases, and 15 bases lay in between.